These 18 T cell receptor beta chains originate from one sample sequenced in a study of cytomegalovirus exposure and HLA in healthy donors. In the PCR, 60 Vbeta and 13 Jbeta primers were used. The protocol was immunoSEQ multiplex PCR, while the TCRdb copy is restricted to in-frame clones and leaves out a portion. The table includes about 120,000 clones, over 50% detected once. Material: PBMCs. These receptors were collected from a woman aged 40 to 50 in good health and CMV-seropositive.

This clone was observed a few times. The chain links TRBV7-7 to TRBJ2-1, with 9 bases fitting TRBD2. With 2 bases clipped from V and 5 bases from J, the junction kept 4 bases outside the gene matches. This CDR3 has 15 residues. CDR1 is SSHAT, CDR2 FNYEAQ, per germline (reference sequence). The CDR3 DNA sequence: TGTGCCAGCAGCTTATGGGTAGCGGGAGACAATGAGCAGTTCTTC. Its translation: CASSLWVAGDNEQFF.

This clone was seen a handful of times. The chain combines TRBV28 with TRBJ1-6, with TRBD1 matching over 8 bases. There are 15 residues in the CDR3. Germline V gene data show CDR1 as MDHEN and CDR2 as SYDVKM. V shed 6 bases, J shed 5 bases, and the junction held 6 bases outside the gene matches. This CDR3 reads CASSRADRDNSPLHF. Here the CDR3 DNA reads TGTGCCAGCAGCCGAGCGGACAGGGATAATTCACCCCTCCACTTT.

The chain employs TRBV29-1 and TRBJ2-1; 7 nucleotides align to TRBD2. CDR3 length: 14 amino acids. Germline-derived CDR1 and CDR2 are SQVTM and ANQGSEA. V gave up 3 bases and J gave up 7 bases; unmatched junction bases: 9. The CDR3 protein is CSVEGGGRGNEQFF. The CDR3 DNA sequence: TGCAGCGTTGAGGGCGGCGGGAGAGGGAATGAGCAGTTCTTC.

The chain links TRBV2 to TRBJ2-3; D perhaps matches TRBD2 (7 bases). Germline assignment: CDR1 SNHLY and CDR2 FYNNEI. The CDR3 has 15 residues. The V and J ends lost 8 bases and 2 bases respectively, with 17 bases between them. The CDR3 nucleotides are TGTGCCAGCGGAGGGGGGGCTATCTACACAGATACGCAGTATTTT. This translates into CASGGGAIYTDTQYF.

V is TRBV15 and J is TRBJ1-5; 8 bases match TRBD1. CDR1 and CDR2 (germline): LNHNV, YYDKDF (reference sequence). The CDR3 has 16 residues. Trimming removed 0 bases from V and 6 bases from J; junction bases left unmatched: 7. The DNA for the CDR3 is TGTGCCACCAGCAGAGATTGGCAGGGGGCTGGTCAGCCCCAGCATTTT. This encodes CATSRDWQGAGQPQHF.

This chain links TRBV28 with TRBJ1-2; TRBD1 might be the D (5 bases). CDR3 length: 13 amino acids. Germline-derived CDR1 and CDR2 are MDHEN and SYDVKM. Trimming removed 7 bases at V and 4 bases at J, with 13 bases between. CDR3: CASTRGGVYGYTF. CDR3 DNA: TGTGCCAGCACGCGGGGCGGGGTCTATGGCTACACCTTC.

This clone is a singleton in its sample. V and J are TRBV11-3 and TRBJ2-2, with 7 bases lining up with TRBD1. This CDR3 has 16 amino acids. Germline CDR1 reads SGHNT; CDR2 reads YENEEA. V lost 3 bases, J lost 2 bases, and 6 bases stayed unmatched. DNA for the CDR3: TGTGCCAGCAGCTTGATAGACAGGGTTAACACCGGGGAGCTGTTTTTT. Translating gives CASSLIDRVNTGELFF. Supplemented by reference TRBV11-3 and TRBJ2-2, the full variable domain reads EAGVVQSPRYKIIEKKQPVAFWCNPISGHNTLYWYLQNLGQGPELLIRYENEEAVDDSQLPKDRFSAERLKGVDSTLKIQPAELGDSAVYLCASSLIDRVNTGELFFGEGSRLTVL.

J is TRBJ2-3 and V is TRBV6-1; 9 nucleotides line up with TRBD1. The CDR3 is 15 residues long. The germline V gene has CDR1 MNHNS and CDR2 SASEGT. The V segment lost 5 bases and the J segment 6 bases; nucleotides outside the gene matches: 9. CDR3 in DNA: TGTGCCAGCAGTCCCACAGGGGGCGGTTGGGATACGCAGTATTTT. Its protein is CASSPTGGGWDTQYF.

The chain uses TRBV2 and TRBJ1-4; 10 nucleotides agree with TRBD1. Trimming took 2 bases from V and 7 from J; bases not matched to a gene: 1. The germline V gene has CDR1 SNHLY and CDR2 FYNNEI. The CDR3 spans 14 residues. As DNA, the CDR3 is TGTGCCAGCAGTGAATGGACAGGGGGTGAAAAACTGTTTTTT. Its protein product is CASSEWTGGEKLFF.

CDR3 DNA sequence: TGTGCCAGCAGCCCGTCCTCGGGGGAGAAGCCCAATGAGCAGTTCTTC. This codes for CASSPSSGEKPNEQFF. The chain couples TRBV4-2 to TRBJ2-1, with D possibly being TRBD2 (6 bases). CDR3 length: 16 residues. CDR1 and CDR2 from the germline V gene are LGHNA and YNFKEQ. V was cut by 4 bases and J by 6 bases, with 19 bases left in between.

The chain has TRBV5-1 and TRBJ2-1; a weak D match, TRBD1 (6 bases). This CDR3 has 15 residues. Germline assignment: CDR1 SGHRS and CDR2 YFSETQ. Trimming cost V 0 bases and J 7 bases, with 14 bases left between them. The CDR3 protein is CASSLATGGQNEQFF. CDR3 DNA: TGCGCCAGCAGCTTGGCGACAGGTGGGCAGAATGAGCAGTTCTTC.

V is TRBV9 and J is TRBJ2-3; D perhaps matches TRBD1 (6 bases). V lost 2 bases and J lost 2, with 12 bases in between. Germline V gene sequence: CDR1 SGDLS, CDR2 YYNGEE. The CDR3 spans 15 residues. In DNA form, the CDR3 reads TGTGCCAGCAGCGTCCAACAGGGAATCACAGATACGCAGTATTTT. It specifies CASSVQQGITDTQYF.

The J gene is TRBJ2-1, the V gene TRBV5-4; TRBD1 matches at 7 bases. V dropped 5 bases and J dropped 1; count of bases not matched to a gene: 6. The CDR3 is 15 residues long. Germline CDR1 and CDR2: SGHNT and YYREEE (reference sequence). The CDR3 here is CASRGQVGSYNEQFF. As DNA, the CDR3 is TGTGCCAGCAGAGGACAGGTGGGTTCCTACAATGAGCAGTTCTTC. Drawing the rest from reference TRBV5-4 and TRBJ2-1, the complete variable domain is ETGVTQSPTHLIKTRGQQVTLRCSSQSGHNTVSWYQQALGQGPQFIFQYYREEENGRGNFPPRFSGLQFPNYSSELNVNALELDDSALYLCASRGQVGSYNEQFFGPGTRLTVL.

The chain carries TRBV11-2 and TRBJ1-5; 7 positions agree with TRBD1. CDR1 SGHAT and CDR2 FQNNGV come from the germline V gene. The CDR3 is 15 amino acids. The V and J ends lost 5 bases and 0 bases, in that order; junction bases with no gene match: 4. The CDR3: CASSPGTDSNQPQHF. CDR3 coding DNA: TGTGCCAGCAGCCCCGGGACAGATAGCAATCAGCCCCAGCATTTT.

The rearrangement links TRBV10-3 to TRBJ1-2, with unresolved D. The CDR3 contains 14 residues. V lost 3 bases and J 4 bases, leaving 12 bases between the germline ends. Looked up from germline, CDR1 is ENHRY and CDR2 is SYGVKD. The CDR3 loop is CAISDGGYAYGYTF. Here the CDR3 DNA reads TGTGCCATCAGTGATGGAGGGTACGCCTATGGCTACACCTTC.

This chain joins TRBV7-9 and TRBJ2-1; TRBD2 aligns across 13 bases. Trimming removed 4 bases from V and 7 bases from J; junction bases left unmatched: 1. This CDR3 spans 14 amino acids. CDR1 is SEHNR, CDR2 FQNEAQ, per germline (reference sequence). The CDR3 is CASSWGLAGNEQFF. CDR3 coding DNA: TGTGCCAGCAGCTGGGGACTAGCGGGGAATGAGCAGTTCTTC.

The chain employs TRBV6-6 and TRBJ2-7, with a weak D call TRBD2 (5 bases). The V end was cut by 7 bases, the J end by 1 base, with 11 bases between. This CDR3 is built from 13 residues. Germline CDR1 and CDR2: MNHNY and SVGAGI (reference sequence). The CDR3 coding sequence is TGTGCCAGCAACGGGGTAAGGTCCTACGAGCAGTACTTC. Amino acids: CASNGVRSYEQYF.

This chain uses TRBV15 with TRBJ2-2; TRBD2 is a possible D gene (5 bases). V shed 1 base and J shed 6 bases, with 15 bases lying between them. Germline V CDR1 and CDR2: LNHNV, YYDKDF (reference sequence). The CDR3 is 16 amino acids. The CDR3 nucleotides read TGTGCCACCAGCAGAGGAGACCGGGGTCGTCCCGGGGAGCTGTTTTTT. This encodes CATSRGDRGRPGELFF. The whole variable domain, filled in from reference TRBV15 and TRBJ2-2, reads DAMVIQNPRYQVTQFGKPVTLSCSQTLNHNVMYWYQQKSSQAPKLLFHYYDKDFNNEADTPDNFQSRRPNTSFCFLDIRSPGLGDTAMYLCATSRGDRGRPGELFFGEGSRLTVL.